This T cell receptor beta chain was documented in a study of cytomegalovirus exposure and HLA in healthy donors. This CDR3 region has 11 residues. The germline V gene has CDR1 SQVTM and CDR2 ANQGSEA. Between the trimmed V and J ends, which lost 6 bases and 11 bases, there was a span of 16 bases. Study results and caveats: Cytomegalovirus status was reportedly diagnosed by the classifier with high specificity and sensitivity. Cytomegalovirus-associated TCR beta chains were listed, numbering 164. Most sequenced TCRs were rare (though some public TCRs occurred in many donors).

TCRdb keeps only in-frame clones here, not all; method: immunoSEQ multiplex PCR. The sample includes 130,000 to 150,000 clones, roughly 88% of them seen just once. Of note for this clone: Its specificity is not known.

Sequences were obtained from PBMCs. This sequence originates from a woman aged 18-30 years in good health and CMV-seropositive. The chain carries TRBV29-1 and TRBJ1-1; TRBD1 might be the D (6 bases). The chain's CDR3 is CSVVQGHRAFF. In DNA, the CDR3 is TGCAGCGTCGTTCAGGGGCACAGGGCTTTCTTT.